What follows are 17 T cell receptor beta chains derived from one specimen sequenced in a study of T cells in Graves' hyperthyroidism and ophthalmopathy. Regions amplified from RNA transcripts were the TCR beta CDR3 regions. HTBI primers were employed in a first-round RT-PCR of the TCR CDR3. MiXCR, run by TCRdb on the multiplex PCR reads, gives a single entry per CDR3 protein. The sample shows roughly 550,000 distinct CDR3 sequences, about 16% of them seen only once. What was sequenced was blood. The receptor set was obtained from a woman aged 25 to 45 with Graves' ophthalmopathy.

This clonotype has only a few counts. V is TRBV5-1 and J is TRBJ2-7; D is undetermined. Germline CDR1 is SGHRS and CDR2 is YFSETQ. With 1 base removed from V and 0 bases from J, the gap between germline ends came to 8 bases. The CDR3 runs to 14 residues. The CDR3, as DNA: TGCGCCAGCAGCTTGTCTCGGGTCTCCTACGAGCAGTACTTC. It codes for CASSLSRVSYEQYF. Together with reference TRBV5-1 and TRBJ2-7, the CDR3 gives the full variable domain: KAGVTQTPRYLIKTRGQQVTLSCSPISGHRSVSWYQQTPGQGLQFLFEYFSETQRNKGNFPGRFSGRQFSNSRSEMNVSTLELGDSALYLCASSLSRVSYEQYFGPGTRLTVT.

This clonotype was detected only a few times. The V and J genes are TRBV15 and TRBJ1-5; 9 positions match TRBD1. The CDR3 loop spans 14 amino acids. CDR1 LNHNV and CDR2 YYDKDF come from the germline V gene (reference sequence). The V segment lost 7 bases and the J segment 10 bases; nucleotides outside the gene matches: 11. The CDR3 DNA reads TGTGCCACCATGGACAGGGGATCATCTCGACCCCAGCATTTT. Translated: CATMDRGSSRPQHF.

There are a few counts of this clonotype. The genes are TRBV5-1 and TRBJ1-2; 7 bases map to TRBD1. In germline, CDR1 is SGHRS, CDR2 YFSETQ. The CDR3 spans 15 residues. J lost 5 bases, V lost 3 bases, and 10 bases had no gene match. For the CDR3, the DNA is TGCGCCAGCAGCTCACCGGGACAGACCTTTTATGGCTACACCTTC. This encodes CASSSPGQTFYGYTF.

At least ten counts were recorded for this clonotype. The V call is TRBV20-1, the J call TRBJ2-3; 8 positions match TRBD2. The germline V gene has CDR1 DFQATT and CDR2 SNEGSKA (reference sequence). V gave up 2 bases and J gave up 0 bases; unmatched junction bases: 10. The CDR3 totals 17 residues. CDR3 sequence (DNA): TGCAGTGCTAGACCAATTCCGGGACTAGAAAGCACAGATACGCAGTATTTT. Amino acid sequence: CSARPIPGLESTDTQYF.

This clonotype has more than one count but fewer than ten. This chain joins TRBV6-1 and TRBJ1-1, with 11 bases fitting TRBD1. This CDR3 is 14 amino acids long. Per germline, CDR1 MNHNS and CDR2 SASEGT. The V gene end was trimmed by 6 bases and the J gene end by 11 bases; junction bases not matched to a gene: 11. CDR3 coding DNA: TGTGCCAGCAGCTACCGAGGACAGGGGGCGACGGCTTTCTTT. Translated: CASSYRGQGATAFF.

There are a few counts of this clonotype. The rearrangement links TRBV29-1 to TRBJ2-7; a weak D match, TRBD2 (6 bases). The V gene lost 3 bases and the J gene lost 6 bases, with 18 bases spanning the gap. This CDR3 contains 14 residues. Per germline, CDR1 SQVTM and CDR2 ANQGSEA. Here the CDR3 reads CSVDKTGVSAEQYF. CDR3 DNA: TGCAGCGTTGATAAGACGGGAGTATCCGCCGAGCAGTACTTC.

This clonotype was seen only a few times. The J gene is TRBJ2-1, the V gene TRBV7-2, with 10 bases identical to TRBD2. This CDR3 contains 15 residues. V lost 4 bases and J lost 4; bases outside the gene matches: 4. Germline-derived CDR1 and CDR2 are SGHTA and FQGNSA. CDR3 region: CASSSLAGDYNEQFF. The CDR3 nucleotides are TGTGCCAGCAGCTCCCTAGCGGGAGATTACAATGAGCAGTTCTTC.

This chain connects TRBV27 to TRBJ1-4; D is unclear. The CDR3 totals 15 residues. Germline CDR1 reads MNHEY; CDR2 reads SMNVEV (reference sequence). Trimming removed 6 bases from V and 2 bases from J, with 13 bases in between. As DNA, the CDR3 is TGTGCCAGCAGCCGAGCGTTGGTGACTAATGAAAAACTGTTTTTT. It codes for CASSRALVTNEKLFF. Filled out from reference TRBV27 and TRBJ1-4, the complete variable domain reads EAQVTQNPRYLITVTGKKLTVTCSQNMNHEYMSWYRQDPGLGLRQIYYSMNVEVTDKGDVPEGYKVSRKEKRNFPLILESPSPNQTSLYFCASSRALVTNEKLFFGSGTQLSVL.

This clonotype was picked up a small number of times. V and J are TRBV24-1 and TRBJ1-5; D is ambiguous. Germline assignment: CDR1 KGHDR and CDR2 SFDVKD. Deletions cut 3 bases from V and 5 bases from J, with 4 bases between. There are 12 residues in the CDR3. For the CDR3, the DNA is TGTGCCACCAGTGATCAAGATCAGCCCCAGCATTTT. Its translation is CATSDQDQPQHF.

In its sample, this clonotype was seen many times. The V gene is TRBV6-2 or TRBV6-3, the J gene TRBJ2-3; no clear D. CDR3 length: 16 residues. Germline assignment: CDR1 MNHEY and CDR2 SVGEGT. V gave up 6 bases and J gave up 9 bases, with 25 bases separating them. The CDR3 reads CASSSADGNTIRTQYF. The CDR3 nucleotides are TGTGCCAGCAGCTCTGCGGACGGAAACACCATACGAACGCAGTATTTT.

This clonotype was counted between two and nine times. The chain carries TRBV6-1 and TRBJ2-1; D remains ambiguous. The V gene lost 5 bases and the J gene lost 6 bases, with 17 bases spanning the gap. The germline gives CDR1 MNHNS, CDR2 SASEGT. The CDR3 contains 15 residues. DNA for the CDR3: TGTGCCAGCAGTTATCTCCCTGGCGGTCTCAATGAGCAGTTCTTC. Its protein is CASSYLPGGLNEQFF.

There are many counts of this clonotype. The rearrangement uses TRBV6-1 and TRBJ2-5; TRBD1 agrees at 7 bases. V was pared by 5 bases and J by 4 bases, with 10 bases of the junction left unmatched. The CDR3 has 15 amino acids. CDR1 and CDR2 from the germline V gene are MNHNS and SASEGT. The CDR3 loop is CASSCLDRVLETQYF. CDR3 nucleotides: TGTGCCAGCAGTTGCCTCGACAGGGTCTTAGAGACCCAGTACTTC.

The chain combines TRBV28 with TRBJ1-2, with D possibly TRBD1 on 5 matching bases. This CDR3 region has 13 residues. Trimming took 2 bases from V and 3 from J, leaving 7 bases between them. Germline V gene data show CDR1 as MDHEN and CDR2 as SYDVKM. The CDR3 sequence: CASSLKTDYGYTF. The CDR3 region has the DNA TGTGCCAGCAGTTTAAAGACAGACTATGGCTACACCTTC.

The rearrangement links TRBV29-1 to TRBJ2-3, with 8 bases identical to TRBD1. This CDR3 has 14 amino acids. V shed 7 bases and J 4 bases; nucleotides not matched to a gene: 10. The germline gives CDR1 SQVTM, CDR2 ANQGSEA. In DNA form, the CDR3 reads TGCAGCGCTGCATCCGGGACAGGACCAGATACGCAGTATTTT. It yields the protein CSAASGTGPDTQYF.

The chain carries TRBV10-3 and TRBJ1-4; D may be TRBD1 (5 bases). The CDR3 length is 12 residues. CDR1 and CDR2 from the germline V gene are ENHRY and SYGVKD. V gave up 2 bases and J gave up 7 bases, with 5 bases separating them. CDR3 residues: CAISEDSEKLFF. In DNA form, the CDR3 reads TGTGCCATCAGTGAGGACAGTGAAAAACTGTTTTTT.

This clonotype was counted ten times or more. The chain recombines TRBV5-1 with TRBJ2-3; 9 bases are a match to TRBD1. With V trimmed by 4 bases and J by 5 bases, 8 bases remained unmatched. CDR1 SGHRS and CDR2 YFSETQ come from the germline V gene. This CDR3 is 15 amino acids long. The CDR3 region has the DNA TGCGCCAGCAGCCCGCCGGGACAGGGAGGAGATACGCAGTATTTT. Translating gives CASSPPGQGGDTQYF.

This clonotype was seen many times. The CDR3 spells CASSSGRMSSYNEQFF. The CDR3 DNA follows: TGTGCCAGCAGCTCTGGGCGGATGAGCTCCTACAATGAGCAGTTCTTC. The V and J genes are TRBV11-3 and TRBJ2-1; D not certain. Germline CDR1 is SGHNT and CDR2 is YENEEA. The V end lost 4 bases, the J end lost 0 bases, and 13 bases lay between the germline ends. The CDR3 has 16 residues. Full variable domain (outside the CDR3, taken from reference TRBV11-3 and TRBJ2-1): EAGVVQSPRYKIIEKKQPVAFWCNPISGHNTLYWYLQNLGQGPELLIRYENEEAVDDSQLPKDRFSAERLKGVDSTLKIQPAELGDSAVYLCASSSGRMSSYNEQFFGPGTRLTVL.